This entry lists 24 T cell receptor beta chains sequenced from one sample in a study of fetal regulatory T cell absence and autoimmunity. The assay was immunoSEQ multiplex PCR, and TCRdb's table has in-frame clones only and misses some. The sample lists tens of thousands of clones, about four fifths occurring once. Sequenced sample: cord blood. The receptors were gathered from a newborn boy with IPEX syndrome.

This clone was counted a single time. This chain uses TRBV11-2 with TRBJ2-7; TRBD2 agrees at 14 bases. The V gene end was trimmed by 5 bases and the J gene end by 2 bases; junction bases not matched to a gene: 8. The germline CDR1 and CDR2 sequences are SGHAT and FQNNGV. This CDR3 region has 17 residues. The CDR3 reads CASSGWGLAGVPYEQYF. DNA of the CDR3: TGTGCCAGCAGCGGATGGGGACTAGCGGGGGTCCCCTACGAGCAGTACTTC.

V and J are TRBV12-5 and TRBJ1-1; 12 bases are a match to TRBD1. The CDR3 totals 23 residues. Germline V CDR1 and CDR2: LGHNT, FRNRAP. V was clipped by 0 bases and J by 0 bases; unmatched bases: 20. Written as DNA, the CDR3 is TGTGCTAGTGGTTTGGTAAAGGGGACAGGGGGCTTTAGGACCTCCGTTATGAACACTGAAGCTTTCTTT. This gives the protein CASGLVKGTGGFRTSVMNTEAFF.

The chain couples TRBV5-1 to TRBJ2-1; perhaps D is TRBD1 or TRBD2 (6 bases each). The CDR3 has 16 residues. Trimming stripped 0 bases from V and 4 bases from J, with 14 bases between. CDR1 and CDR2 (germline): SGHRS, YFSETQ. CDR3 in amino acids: CASSLDWGAHYNEQFF. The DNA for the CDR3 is TGCGCCAGCAGCTTGGATTGGGGGGCACATTACAATGAGCAGTTCTTC. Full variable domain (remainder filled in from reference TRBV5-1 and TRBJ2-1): KAGVTQTPRYLIKTRGQQVTLSCSPISGHRSVSWYQQTPGQGLQFLFEYFSETQRNKGNFPGRFSGRQFSNSRSEMNVSTLELGDSALYLCASSLDWGAHYNEQFFGPGTRLTVL.

CDR3 in DNA: TGTGCCAGCAGCTCCTTGACTAGCGGGGCACCGTACGAGCAGTACTTC. As protein: CASSSLTSGAPYEQYF. The rearrangement uses TRBV5-4 and TRBJ2-7; 11 bases map to TRBD2. The CDR3 is made up of 16 amino acids. CDR1 SGHNT and CDR2 YYREEE come from the germline V gene (reference sequence). The V segment lost 3 bases and the J segment 4 bases; nucleotides outside the gene matches: 9.

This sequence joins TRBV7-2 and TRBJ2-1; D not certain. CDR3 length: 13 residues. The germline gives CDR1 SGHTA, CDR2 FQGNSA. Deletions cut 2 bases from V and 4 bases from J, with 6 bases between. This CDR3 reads CASSLLHYNEQFF. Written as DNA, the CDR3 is TGTGCCAGCAGCTTATTACATTACAATGAGCAGTTCTTC.

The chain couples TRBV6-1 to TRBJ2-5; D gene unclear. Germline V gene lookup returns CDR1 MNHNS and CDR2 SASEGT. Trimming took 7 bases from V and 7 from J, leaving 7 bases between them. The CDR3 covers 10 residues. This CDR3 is CASTHGTQYF. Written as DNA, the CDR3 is TGTGCCAGCACCCACGGGACCCAGTACTTC.

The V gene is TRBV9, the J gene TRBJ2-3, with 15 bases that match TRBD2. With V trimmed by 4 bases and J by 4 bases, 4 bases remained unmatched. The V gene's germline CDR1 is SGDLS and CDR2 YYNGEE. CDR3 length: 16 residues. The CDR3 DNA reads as TGTGCCAGCAGCACCGGACTAGCGGGGGGGGCAGATACGCAGTATTTT. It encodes CASSTGLAGGADTQYF.

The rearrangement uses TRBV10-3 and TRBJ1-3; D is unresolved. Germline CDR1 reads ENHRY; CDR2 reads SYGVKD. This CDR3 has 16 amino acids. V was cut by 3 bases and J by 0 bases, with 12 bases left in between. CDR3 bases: TGTGCCATCAGTGAATCTCGGGTCCTCTCTGGAAACACCATATATTTT. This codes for CAISESRVLSGNTIYF.

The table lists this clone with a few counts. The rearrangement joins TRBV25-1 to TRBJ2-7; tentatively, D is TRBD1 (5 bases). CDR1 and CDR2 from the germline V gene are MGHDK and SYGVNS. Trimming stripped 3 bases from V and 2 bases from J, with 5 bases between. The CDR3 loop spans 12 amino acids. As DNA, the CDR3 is TGTGCCAGCAGTGAGGACACCTACGAGCAGTACTTC. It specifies CASSEDTYEQYF.

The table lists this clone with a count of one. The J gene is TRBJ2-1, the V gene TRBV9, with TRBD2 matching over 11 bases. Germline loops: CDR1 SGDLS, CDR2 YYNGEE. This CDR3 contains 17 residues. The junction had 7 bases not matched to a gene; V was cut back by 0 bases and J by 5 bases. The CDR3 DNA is TGTGCCAGCAGCGTAGTCGGTACTAGCGGGGGAAACAATGAGCAGTTCTTC. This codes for CASSVVGTSGGNNEQFF.

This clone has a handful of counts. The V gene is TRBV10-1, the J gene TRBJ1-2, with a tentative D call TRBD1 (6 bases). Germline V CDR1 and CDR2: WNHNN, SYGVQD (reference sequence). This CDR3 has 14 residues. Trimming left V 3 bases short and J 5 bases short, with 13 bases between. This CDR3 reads CASSDRGPRYGYTF. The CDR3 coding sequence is TGCGCCAGCAGTGACCGGGGGCCAAGGTATGGCTACACCTTC.

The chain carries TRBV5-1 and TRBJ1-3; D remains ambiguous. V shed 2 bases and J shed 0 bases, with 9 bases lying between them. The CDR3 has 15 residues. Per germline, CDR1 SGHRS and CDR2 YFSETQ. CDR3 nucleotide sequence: TGCGCCAGCAGCTTAGAACCGTCCTCTGGAAACACCATATATTTT. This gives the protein CASSLEPSSGNTIYF.

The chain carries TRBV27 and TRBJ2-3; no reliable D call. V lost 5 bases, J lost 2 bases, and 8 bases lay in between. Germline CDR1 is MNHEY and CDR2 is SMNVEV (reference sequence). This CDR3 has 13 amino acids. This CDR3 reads CASSQWDTDTQYF. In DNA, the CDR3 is TGTGCCAGCAGTCAATGGGACACAGATACGCAGTATTTT.

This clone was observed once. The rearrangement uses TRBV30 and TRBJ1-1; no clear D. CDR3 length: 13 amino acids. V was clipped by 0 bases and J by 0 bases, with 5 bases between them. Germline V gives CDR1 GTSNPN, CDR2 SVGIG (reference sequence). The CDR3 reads CAWSVHMNTEAFF. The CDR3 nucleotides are TGTGCCTGGAGTGTACACATGAACACTGAAGCTTTCTTT.

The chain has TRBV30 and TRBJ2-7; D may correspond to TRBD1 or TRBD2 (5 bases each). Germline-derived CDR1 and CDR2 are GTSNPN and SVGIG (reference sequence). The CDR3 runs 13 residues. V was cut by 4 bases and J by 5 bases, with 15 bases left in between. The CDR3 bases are TGTGCCTGGAACCGGGACGCGGCCCACGAGCAGTACTTC. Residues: CAWNRDAAHEQYF.

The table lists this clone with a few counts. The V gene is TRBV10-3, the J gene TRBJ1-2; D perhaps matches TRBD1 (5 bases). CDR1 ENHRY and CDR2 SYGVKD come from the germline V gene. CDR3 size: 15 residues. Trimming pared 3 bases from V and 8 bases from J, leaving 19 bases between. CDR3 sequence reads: CAISDPRQGGWGYTF. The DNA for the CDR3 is TGTGCCATCAGTGACCCGCGCCAGGGAGGATGGGGCTACACCTTC.

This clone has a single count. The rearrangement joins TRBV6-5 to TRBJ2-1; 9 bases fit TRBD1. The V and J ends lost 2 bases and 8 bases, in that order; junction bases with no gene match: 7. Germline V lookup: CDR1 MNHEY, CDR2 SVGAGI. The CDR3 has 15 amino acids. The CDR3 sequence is CASSYRDRDRDEQFF. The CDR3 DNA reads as TGTGCCAGCAGTTACCGGGACAGGGATAGGGATGAGCAGTTCTTC.

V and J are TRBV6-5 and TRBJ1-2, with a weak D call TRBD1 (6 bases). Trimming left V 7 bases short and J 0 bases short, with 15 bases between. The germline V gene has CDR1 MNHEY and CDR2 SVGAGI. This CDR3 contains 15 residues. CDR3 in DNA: TGTGCCAGCAAGCAGGGGACATCACCTAACTATGGCTACACCTTC. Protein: CASKQGTSPNYGYTF.

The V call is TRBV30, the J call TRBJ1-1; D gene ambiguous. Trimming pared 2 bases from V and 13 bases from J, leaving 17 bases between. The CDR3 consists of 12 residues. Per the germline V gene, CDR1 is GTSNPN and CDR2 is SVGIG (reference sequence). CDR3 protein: CAWSPPPVQVFF. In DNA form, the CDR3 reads TGTGCCTGGAGTCCCCCCCCCGTCCAGGTTTTCTTT.

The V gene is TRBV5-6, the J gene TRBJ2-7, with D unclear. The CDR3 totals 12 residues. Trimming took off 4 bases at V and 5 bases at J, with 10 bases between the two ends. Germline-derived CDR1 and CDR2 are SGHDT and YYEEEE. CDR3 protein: CASSPLLDEQYF. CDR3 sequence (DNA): TGTGCCAGCAGCCCGCTTTTGGACGAGCAGTACTTC.

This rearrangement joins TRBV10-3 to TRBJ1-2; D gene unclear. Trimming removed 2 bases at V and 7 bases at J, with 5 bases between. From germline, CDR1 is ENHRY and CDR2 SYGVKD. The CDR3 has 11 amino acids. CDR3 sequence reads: CAISEGFGYTF. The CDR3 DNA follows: TGTGCCATCAGTGAGGGTTTTGGCTACACCTTC.

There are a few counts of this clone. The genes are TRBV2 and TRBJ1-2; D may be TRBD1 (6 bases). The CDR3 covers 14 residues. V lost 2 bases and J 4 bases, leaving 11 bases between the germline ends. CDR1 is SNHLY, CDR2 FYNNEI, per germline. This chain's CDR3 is CASSERGRAYGYTF. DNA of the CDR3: TGTGCCAGCAGTGAAAGGGGGAGGGCCTATGGCTACACCTTC.

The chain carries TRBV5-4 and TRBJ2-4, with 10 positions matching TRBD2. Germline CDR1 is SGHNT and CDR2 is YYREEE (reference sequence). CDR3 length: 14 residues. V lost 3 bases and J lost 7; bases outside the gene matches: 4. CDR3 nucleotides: TGTGCCAGCAGCTCCCCACTAGCGGGGAACATTCAGTACTTC. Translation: CASSSPLAGNIQYF.

The CDR3 loop reads CASSEGGPGIAETQYF. The CDR3 DNA follows: TGCGCCAGCAGTGAGGGGGGGCCAGGGATAGCGGAGACCCAGTACTTC. The chain is built from TRBV10-2 and TRBJ2-5, with D tentatively TRBD1 or TRBD2 (6 bases each). V dropped 2 bases and J dropped 5 bases, with 18 bases sitting between them. CDR3 length: 16 residues. Germline V CDR1 and CDR2: WSHSY, SAAADI.